This record concerns one T cell receptor beta chain sequence. The antigen remains unidentified. Assay used: immunoSEQ multiplex PCR; TCRdb lists only in-frame clones, some missing. The sample consists of 75,000 to 100,000 clones, roughly 90% of them appearing once. The data belong to a study of graft-versus-host responses after intestinal transplantation. The CDR3 runs to 19 residues. Germline CDR1 and CDR2: SGHNT and YYREEE (reference sequence). J gave up 0 bases and V 1 base, and 9 bases lay outside the gene matches. The source was unstimulated CD4+ T cells sorted from spleen or lymph node cells, collected before intestinal transplant. This chain links TRBV5-4 with TRBJ1-4; 10 bases are shared with TRBD1. The TCR comes from a human donor who received an intestinal transplant. The CDR3 loop reads CASSLKGTGASSTNEKLFF. The CDR3, as DNA: TGTGCCAGCAGCTTGAAAGGGACAGGGGCCTCGTCAACTAATGAAAAACTGTTTTTT.